The rows below give T cell receptor beta chains drawn from one sample of a study of CD8+ T cells in alopecia areata. Here immunoSEQ multiplex PCR was the method, and the copy in TCRdb shows in-frame clones only, minus some. The table lists more than 200,000 clones, 65% to 70% of them singletons. Specimen: CD4+ T cells sorted from blood, collected at week 0. These receptors all stem from a human donor with alopecia areata. Both conserved end residues are part of each CDR3. A D gene is named only where the DNA matches it firmly. Size values are once, few and many counts, or a class for expanded clones, and some rows have none.

length	D	V	size	J	DNA	CDR3
15	.	TRBV29-1	.	TRBJ2-1	TGCAGCGTTACAGGGAGCCTTCCAGGCTACAATGAGCAGTTCTTC	CSVTGSLPGYNEQFF
18	.	TRBV25-1	.	TRBJ2-1	TGTGCCAGCAGTGAATATCGCGATCCAGGGAGCTCCTACAATGAGCAGTTCTTC	CASSEYRDPGSSYNEQFF
14	.	TRBV30	.	TRBJ1-4	TGTGCCTGGAGTGTTGGGCAGCGTAATGAAAAACTGTTTTTT	CAWSVGQRNEKLFF
14	TRBD2	TRBV6-1	.	TRBJ2-5	TGTGCCAGCAGACAGCGGGGGGGCCAAGAGACCCAGTACTTC	CASRQRGGQETQYF
14	.	TRBV18	.	TRBJ2-7	TGTGCCAGCTCACGCCGGTCGGGGGACTACGAGCAGTACTTC	CASSRRSGDYEQYF
13	.	TRBV4-1	.	TRBJ1-4	TGCGCCAGCAGCCCAATAAGTGGGGAAAAACTGTTTTTT	CASSPISGEKLFF
16	TRBD2	TRBV7-2	once	TRBJ2-7	TGTGCCAGCAGCCAAGCCCTAGCGGGGCGACGGTACGAGCAGTACTTC	CASSQALAGRRYEQYF
14	TRBD1	TRBV5-1	.	TRBJ2-5	TGCGCCAGCAGCTTGACAGGGGGTCTAGAGACCCAGTACTTC	CASSLTGGLETQYF
15	TRBD1	TRBV7-7	.	TRBJ2-5	TGTGCTAGCAGCTTGACAGGGGAAGGGGGAGAGACCCAGTACTTC	CASSLTGEGGETQYF
15	TRBD2	TRBV29-1	.	TRBJ2-5	TGCAGCGTTGCCCAGCGAGGCGGGGGGACCGAGACCCAGTACTTC	CSVAQRGGGTETQYF
14	TRBD1	TRBV10-1	.	TRBJ2-1	TGCGCCAGCAGTGACAAGGACAGGGAAACAGAGCAGTTCTTC	CASSDKDRETEQFF
14	.	TRBV7-2	few	TRBJ2-1	TGTGCCAGCACCTGGGGGCGGGGGCTTAATGAGCAGTTCTTC	CASTWGRGLNEQFF
13	.	TRBV6-5	.	TRBJ1-5	TGTGCCAGCAGTGCAGTAGACAATCAGCCCCAGCATTTT	CASSAVDNQPQHF
14	.	TRBV18	.	TRBJ2-5	TGTGCCAGCTCAGCGGGGACAGCCCAAGAGACCCAGTACTTC	CASSAGTAQETQYF
13	TRBD2	TRBV29-1	few	TRBJ2-7	TGCAGCGTTGAAACTAGCGGCAACTACGAGCAGTACTTC	CSVETSGNYEQYF
12	.	TRBV30	.	TRBJ1-6	TGTGCCTGGGGCACAGGGCGATCACCCCTCCACTTT	CAWGTGRSPLHF
11	.	TRBV30	.	TRBJ1-2	TGTGCCTGGACTTGGAATGGTGGCTACACCTTC	CAWTWNGGYTF
12	.	TRBV9	few	TRBJ2-3	TGTGCCAGCAGCCCTCACACAGATACGCAGTATTTT	CASSPHTDTQYF
15	.	TRBV6-6	.	TRBJ2-1	TGTGCCAGCAGTTACAGCCGGAAACAGTACAATGAGCAGTTCTTC	CASSYSRKQYNEQFF
11	.	TRBV29-1	.	TRBJ1-1	TGCAGTCACCTTAGGGGCAGTGAAGCTTTCTTT	CSHLRGSEAFF
14	.	TRBV29-1	.	TRBJ2-7	TGCAGCGTTCAGGACAGTAACCTCTCCTACGAGCAGTACTTC	CSVQDSNLSYEQYF
13	.	TRBV15	.	TRBJ2-5	TGTGCCACCAGCAGGCAATCGGGAGAGACCCAGTACTTC	CATSRQSGETQYF
16	.	TRBV11-2	.	TRBJ2-3	TGTGCCAGCAGCACGATGAGAGCCCTAAGCACAGATACGCAGTATTTT	CASSTMRALSTDTQYF
15	.	TRBV30	once	TRBJ2-5	TGTGCCTGGAGTCCCCGCGGAGGGTTTGGGGAGACCCAGTACTTC	CAWSPRGGFGETQYF
18	.	TRBV5-1	few	TRBJ2-4	TGCGCCAGCAGCTCCCGGCCCTACTCTGGTGGACCACTAAACATTCAGTACTTC	CASSSRPYSGGPLNIQYF
16	TRBD1	TRBV5-1	.	TRBJ1-2	TGCGCCAGCAGCCTGGGACAGACCGTTGAGAGGGGTGGCTACACCTTC	CASSLGQTVERGGYTF
13	.	TRBV2	.	TRBJ2-3	TGTGCCAGCAGTCGGGACCGCACAGATACGCAGTATTTT	CASSRDRTDTQYF
14	.	TRBV4-3	once	TRBJ1-4	TGCGCCAGCAGCCCAACAGGCAAGGGCGGGAAACTGTTTTTT	CASSPTGKGGKLFF
15	.	TRBV30	few	TRBJ2-5	TGTGCCTGGGAGGGGGGGACCGTTTTCCAAGAGACCCAGTACTTC	CAWEGGTVFQETQYF
14	.	TRBV29-1	.	TRBJ2-1	TGCAGCGTTGACGTTTCGGGGACCTACAATGAGCAGTTCTTC	CSVDVSGTYNEQFF
14	TRBD1	TRBV10-3	few	TRBJ1-2	TGTGCCATCAGCCCGGGACAGGGCTTCCACGGCTACACCTTC	CAISPGQGFHGYTF
14	TRBD1	TRBV5-1	.	TRBJ1-4	TGCGCCAGCAGCCCTCCCGGGACAGGGGAAAAACTGTTTTTT	CASSPPGTGEKLFF
13	.	TRBV9	.	TRBJ1-1	TGTGCCAGCAGCGTATTGGGGGGTACTGAAGCTTTCTTT	CASSVLGGTEAFF
15	.	TRBV6-6	.	TRBJ2-3	TGTGCCAGCAGTTACTCCCGGGGTAGCACAGATACGCAGTATTTT	CASSYSRGSTDTQYF
14	.	TRBV6-5	.	TRBJ2-7	TGTGCCAGCAGTAAACAGGAACTCTCCTACGAGCAGTACTTC	CASSKQELSYEQYF
16	.	TRBV4-1	.	TRBJ2-3	TGCGCCAGCATCTCCGAGCCCGGAAGGGACACAGATACGCAGTATTTT	CASISEPGRDTDTQYF
14	.	TRBV5-1	.	TRBJ2-7	TGCGCCAGCAGCTTGGGTCCCGAGGGCCTCGAGCAGTACTTC	CASSLGPEGLEQYF
12	.	TRBV6-6	few	TRBJ1-5	TGTGCCAGCAGTCAAAGCGGGTGGCCCCAGCATTTT	CASSQSGWPQHF
11	.	TRBV5-6	.	TRBJ2-7	TGTGCCAGCAGCGGATACTACGAGCAGTACTTC	CASSGYYEQYF
13	.	TRBV6-1	.	TRBJ2-7	TGTGCCACCAGGAGGGGTAGCTCCTACGAGCAGTACTTC	CATRRGSSYEQYF
15	TRBD2	TRBV30	.	TRBJ2-1	TGTGCCTGGAGTGTACGCCAGCGGGGGAGCAATGAGCAGTTCTTC	CAWSVRQRGSNEQFF
15	.	TRBV5-1	.	TRBJ2-7	TGCGCCAGCAGCTTGGGGATGGGATTACTCTACGAGCAGTACTTC	CASSLGMGLLYEQYF
11	.	TRBV29-1	few	TRBJ2-3	TGCAGCGTTGAATCCTATGGTACGCAGTATTTT	CSVESYGTQYF
13	.	TRBV25-1	.	TRBJ1-4	TGTGCCAGCGTAGACATGGGCGGGGAAAAACTGTTTTTT	CASVDMGGEKLFF
14	TRBD1	TRBV15	few	TRBJ1-5	TGTGCCACCAGCATCAGACAGGGACATCAGCCCCAGCATTTT	CATSIRQGHQPQHF
11	.	TRBV2	once	TRBJ2-4	TGTGCCAGCGGGGCTGTTAACATTCAGTACTTC	CASGAVNIQYF
18	.	TRBV12-5	.	TRBJ2-5	TGTGCTAGTGGTTCCCATCGGGGCGTGGGGGCGTTTAAAGAGACCCAGTACTTC	CASGSHRGVGAFKETQYF
16	TRBD1	TRBV9	.	TRBJ2-2	TGTGCCAGCAGCGTAGTAGGGACAGGGGCTACCGGGGAGCTGTTTTTT	CASSVVGTGATGELFF
13	.	TRBV29-1	.	TRBJ1-2	TGCAGCGTCGACTCCAGACCGGGGTACGGCTACACCTTC	CSVDSRPGYGYTF
16	.	TRBV29-1	.	TRBJ2-2	TGCAGCGTTGCTCAAACAGCAAGTTCGAACACCGGGGAGCTGTTTTTT	CSVAQTASSNTGELFF
11	.	TRBV29-1	.	TRBJ1-3	TGCAGCGTTCAACCTGGAAACACCATATATTTT	CSVQPGNTIYF
13	.	TRBV9	.	TRBJ2-3	TGTGCCAGCACCCGTGAGGCGGCAGATACGCAGTATTTT	CASTREAADTQYF
13	TRBD1	TRBV14	.	TRBJ1-4	TGTGCCAGCAGCCAAGGGACAGGCGAAAAACTGTTTTTT	CASSQGTGEKLFF
14	TRBD2	TRBV30	.	TRBJ2-5	TGTGCCACGGGGACGGGACTAGCGTCAGAGACCCAGTACTTC	CATGTGLASETQYF
18	TRBD1	TRBV10-3	.	TRBJ2-4	TGTGCCATCAGTGAGCGGATGGGACAGGGGGCGGCCAAAAACATTCAGTACTTC	CAISERMGQGAAKNIQYF
14	TRBD1	TRBV7-9	.	TRBJ2-7	TGTGCCAGCAGCTTGGGACAGCCCCCCTACGAGCAGTACTTC	CASSLGQPPYEQYF
15	.	TRBV27	.	TRBJ2-7	TGTGCCAGCAGTTCCAGGCGGGATAAGGCCTACGAGCAGTACTTC	CASSSRRDKAYEQYF